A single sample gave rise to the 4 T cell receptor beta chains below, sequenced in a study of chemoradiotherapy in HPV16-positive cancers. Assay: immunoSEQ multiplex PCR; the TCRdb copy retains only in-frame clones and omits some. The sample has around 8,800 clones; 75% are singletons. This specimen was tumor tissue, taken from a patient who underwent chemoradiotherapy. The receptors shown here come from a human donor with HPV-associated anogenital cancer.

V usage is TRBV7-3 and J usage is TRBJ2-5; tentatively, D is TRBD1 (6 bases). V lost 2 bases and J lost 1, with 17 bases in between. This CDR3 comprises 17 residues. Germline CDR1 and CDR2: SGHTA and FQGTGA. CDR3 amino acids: CASSLGGRGGLQETQYF. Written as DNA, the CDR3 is TGTGCCAGCAGCTTAGGTGGCAGGGGTGGTCTCCAAGAGACCCAGTACTTC.

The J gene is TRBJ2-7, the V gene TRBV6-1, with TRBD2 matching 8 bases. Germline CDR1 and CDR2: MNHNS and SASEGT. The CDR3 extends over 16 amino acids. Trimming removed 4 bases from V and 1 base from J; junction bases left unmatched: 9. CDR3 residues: CASSAGGARFSYEQYV. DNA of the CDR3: TGTGCCAGCAGTGCCGGGGGGGCTCGTTTTTCCTACGAGCAGTACGTC.

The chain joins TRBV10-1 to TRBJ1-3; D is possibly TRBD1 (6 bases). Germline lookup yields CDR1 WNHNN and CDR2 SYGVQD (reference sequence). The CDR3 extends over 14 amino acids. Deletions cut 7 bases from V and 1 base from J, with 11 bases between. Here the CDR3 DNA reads TGCGCCAGCACCACCGGGACATCTGGAAACACCATATATTTT. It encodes CASTTGTSGNTIYF.

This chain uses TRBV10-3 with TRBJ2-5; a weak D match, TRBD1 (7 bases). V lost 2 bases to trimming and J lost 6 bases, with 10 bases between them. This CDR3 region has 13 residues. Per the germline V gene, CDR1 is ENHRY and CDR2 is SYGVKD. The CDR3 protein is CAISEGGGQTQYF. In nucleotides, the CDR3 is TGTGCCATCAGTGAGGGAGGGGGCCAGACCCAGTACTTC.